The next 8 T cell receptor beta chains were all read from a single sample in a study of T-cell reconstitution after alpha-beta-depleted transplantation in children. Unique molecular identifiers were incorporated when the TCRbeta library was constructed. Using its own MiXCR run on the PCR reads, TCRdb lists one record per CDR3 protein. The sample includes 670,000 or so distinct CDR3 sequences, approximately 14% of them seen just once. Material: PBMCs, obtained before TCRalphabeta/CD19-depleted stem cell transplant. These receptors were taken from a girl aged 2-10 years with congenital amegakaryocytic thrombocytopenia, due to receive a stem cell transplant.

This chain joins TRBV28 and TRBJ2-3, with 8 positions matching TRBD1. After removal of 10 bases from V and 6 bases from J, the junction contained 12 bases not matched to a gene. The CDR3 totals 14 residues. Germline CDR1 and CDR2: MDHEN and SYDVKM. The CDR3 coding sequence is TGTGCCACCCTAAAAGCGGACAGGGCCGATACGCAGTATTTT. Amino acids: CATLKADRADTQYF.

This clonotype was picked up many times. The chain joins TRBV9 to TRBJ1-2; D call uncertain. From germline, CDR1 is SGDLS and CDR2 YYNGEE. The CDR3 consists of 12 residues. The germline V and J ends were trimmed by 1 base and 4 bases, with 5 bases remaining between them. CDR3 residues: CASSVPSYGYTF. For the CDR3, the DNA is TGTGCCAGCAGCGTACCCAGCTATGGCTACACCTTC.

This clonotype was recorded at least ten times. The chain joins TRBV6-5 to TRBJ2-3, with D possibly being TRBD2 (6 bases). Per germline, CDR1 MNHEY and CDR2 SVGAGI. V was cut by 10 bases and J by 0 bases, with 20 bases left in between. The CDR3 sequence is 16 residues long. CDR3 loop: CATCGVGRSSTDTQYF. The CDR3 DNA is TGTGCCACCTGCGGGGTCGGCCGATCTAGCACAGATACGCAGTATTTT.

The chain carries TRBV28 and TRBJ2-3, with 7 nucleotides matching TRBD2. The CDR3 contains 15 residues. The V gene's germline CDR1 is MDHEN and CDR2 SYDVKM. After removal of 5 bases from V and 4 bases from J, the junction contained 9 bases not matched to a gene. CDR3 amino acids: CASSVSGGGSDTQYF. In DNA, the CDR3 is TGTGCCAGCAGTGTTTCCGGGGGAGGGTCAGATACGCAGTATTTT.

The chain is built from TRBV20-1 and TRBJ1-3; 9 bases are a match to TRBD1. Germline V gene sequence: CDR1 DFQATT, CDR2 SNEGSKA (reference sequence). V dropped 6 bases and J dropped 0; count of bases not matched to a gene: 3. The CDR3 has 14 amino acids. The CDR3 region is CSARTGASGNTIYF. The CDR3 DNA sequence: TGCAGTGCAAGGACAGGGGCCTCTGGAAACACCATATATTTT.

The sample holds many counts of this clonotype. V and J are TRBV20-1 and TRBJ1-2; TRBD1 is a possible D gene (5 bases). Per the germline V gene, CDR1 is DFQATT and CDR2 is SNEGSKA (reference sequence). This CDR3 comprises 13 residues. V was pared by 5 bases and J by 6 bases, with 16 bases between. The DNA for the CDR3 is TGCAGTGCTCCACTCGACAGATACAATGGCTACACCTTC. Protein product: CSAPLDRYNGYTF.

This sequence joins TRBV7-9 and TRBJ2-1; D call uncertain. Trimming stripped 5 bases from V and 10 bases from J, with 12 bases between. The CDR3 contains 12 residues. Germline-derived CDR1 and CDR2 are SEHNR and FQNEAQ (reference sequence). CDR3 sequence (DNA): TGTGCCAGCAGCCCCGGGTCACGCGAGCAGTTCTTC. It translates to CASSPGSREQFF.

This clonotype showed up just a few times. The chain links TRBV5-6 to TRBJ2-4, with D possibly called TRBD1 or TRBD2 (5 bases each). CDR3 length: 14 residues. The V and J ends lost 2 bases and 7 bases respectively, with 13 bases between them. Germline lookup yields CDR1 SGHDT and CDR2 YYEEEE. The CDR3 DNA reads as TGTGCCAGCAGCTTCGATCCGGGGCGGAACATTCAGTACTTC. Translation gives CASSFDPGRNIQYF.